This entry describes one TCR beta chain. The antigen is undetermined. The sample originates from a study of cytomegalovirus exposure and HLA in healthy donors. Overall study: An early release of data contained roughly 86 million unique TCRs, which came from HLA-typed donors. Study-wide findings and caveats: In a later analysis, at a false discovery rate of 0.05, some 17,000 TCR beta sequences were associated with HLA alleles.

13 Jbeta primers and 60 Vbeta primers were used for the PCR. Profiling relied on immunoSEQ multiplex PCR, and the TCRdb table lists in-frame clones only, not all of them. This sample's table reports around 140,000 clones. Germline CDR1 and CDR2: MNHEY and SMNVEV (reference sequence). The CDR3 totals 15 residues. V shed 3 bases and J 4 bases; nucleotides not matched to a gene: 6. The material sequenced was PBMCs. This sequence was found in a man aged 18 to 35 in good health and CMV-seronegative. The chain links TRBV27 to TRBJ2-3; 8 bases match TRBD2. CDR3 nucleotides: TGTGCCAGCAGTTTCGGGGGGGCGGGCGCAGATACGCAGTATTTT. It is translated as CASSFGGAGADTQYF.